Reported below is one T cell receptor (beta chain). One junction end does not reproduce the germline sequence, and a read error may be involved. This sample was taken from a study of blood T cell repertoires in COVID-19. Study-wide background: T cells, B-cell-depleted T cells, or PBMCs supplied cDNA or gDNA.

The CDR3 length is 13 residues. Per the germline V gene, CDR1 is SSHAT and CDR2 is FNYEAQ (reference sequence). Here immunoSEQ multiplex PCR was the method, and the copy in TCRdb shows in-frame clones only, minus some. The data contain some 110,000 clones, around nine tenths of them singletons. This rearrangement joins TRBV7-7 to TRBJ2-3; possible D gene TRBD1, 5 bases. Sequencing input: peripheral blood. This receptor was obtained from a man aged 50-60 years with COVID-19, enrolled during active disease. CDR3 in DNA: TGTGCTAGCAGCCAAGGGGCCGGAGATACGCAGTATTTT. It codes for CASSQGAGDTQYF.